Following are 32 T cell receptor beta chains from one sample sequenced in a study of response to subunit inactivated influenza vaccine. Each CDR3 protein gets one entry after TCRdb re-called the RT-PCR reads with MiXCR. The repertoire holds approximately 730,000 distinct CDR3 sequences, with about 15% as singletons. Sequencing used PBMCs from blood, obtained about 14 days before vaccination. The receptor source for this set is a man aged 50-59 years who received an inactivated influenza vaccine.

This clonotype was counted only a few times. The CDR3 spells CASRTNSAADTQYF. The CDR3 DNA sequence: TGTGCCAGCAGAACAAATAGCGCCGCAGATACGCAGTATTTT. The genes are TRBV11-2 and TRBJ2-3, with a possible D match to TRBD2 (5 bases). The length of the CDR3 is 14 residues. V was cut by 6 bases and J by 4 bases, with 14 bases left in between. CDR1 SGHAT and CDR2 FQNNGV come from the germline V gene.

Of note for this clonotype: A read error may produce the germline difference seen at one junction end. The chain couples TRBV12-3 or TRBV12-4 to TRBJ1-5; D is perhaps TRBD1 (5 bases). CDR3 length equals 13 residues. The CDR3 here is CASGGSSNQAHHF. CDR3 nucleotide sequence: TGTGCCAGCGGGGGGTCTAGCAATCAGGCCCATCATTTT.

This clonotype came up a few times. The DNA for the CDR3 is TGTGCCATCAGTGATTTTGATTCAGGGGGTAATACAGATACGCAGTATTTT. It yields the protein CAISDFDSGGNTDTQYF. The chain combines TRBV10-3 with TRBJ2-3, with 7 bases that match TRBD1. The J segment lost 3 bases and the V segment lost 3 bases, leaving 12 bases of the junction unmatched. CDR3 size: 17 residues. CDR1 and CDR2 (germline): ENHRY, SYGVKD.

This clonotype has ten or more counts. The chain links TRBV7-2 to TRBJ1-2, with 10 bases fitting TRBD1. The CDR3 contains 13 residues. The junction had 5 bases not matched to a gene; V was cut back by 5 bases and J by 8 bases. CDR1 is SGHTA, CDR2 FQGNSA, per germline. CDR3 amino acids: CASSRDRGGGYTF. As DNA, the CDR3 is TGTGCCAGCAGCAGGGACAGGGGAGGAGGCTACACCTTC.

This clonotype was found a few times. V usage is TRBV3-1 and J usage is TRBJ2-6; D is possibly TRBD2 (6 bases). The CDR3 contains 19 residues. The ends were cut back, 4 bases at V and 4 bases at J, with 23 bases in the middle. CDR1 and CDR2 from the germline V gene are LGHDT and YNNKEL (reference sequence). The CDR3: CASSPLAQTYLGGANVLTF. The CDR3, as DNA: TGTGCCAGCAGCCCGCTAGCGCAAACCTACCTCGGAGGGGCCAACGTCCTGACTTTC.

The chain joins TRBV11-1 to TRBJ2-6; tentative D call: TRBD1 (6 bases). Trimming left V 6 bases short and J 2 bases short, with 14 bases between. The germline CDR1 and CDR2 sequences are SGHAT and FQDESV (reference sequence). The CDR3 has 16 residues. CDR3 nucleotide sequence: TGTGCCAGCAGACCCCGTGGGGGCGCTGGGGCCAACGTCCTGACTTTC. This gives the protein CASRPRGGAGANVLTF. The full variable domain, in which reference TRBV11-1 and TRBJ2-6 provide the parts outside the CDR3, is EAEVAQSPRYKITEKSQAVAFWCDPISGHATLYWYRQILGQGPELLVQFQDESVVDDSQLPKDRFSAERLKGVDSTLKIQPAELGDSAMYLCASRPRGGAGANVLTFGAGSRLTVL.

This clonotype was recorded at least ten times. The rearrangement uses TRBV10-1 and TRBJ2-2, with TRBD2 identical over 10 bases. After removal of 6 bases from V and 2 bases from J, the junction contained 3 bases not matched to a gene. Germline V gene data show CDR1 as WNHNN and CDR2 as SYGVQD (reference sequence). The CDR3 covers 15 residues. For the CDR3, the DNA is TGCGCCAGCAGAAGGACTAGCGGTAACACCGGGGAGCTGTTTTTT. Residues: CASRRTSGNTGELFF.

V is TRBV4-3 and J is TRBJ1-1, with unresolved D. This CDR3 contains 14 residues. Trimming took off 4 bases at V and 2 bases at J, with 11 bases between the two ends. Per germline, CDR1 LGHNA and CDR2 YSLEER. This CDR3 is CASSRGIFNTEAFF. The CDR3 coding sequence is TGCGCCAGCAGCCGCGGGATATTTAACACTGAAGCTTTCTTT.

V gene TRBV15 combines with J gene TRBJ2-5; D not certain. V lost 1 base and J 8 bases, leaving 20 bases between the germline ends. CDR1 LNHNV and CDR2 YYDKDF come from the germline V gene (reference sequence). The CDR3 consists of 16 residues. The CDR3 sequence: CATSRGSETIWSTQYF. CDR3 sequence (DNA): TGTGCCACCAGCAGAGGGTCGGAAACCATCTGGAGTACCCAGTACTTC.

This clonotype turned up a few times. The rearrangement links TRBV7-6 to TRBJ1-1, with D uncertain. This CDR3 has 13 residues. Trimming shortened V by 7 bases and J by 5 bases, and 14 bases separated the two germline ends. From germline, CDR1 is SGHVS and CDR2 FNYEAQ. The CDR3 nucleotides read TGTGCCAGCACCTCCGGAGGTGGGACTGAAGCTTTCTTT. Translated: CASTSGGGTEAFF.

There are a few counts of this clonotype. The V and J genes are TRBV5-1 and TRBJ2-7; 15 nucleotides align to TRBD2. The CDR3 is made up of 18 amino acids. The germline CDR1 and CDR2 sequences are SGHRS and YFSETQ. J gave up 3 bases and V 0 bases, and 7 bases lay outside the gene matches. The CDR3 loop is CASSLAMLGLAGGYEQYF. The DNA for the CDR3 is TGCGCCAGCAGCTTGGCCATGCTGGGACTAGCGGGGGGCTACGAGCAGTACTTC.

Only a few counts were recorded for this clonotype. The rearrangement joins TRBV10-3 to TRBJ2-3; tentative D call: TRBD2 (5 bases). Germline CDR1 reads ENHRY; CDR2 reads SYGVKD. The CDR3 extends over 14 amino acids. Trimming pared 7 bases from V and 2 bases from J, leaving 13 bases between. The DNA of the CDR3 is TGTGCCATCACTCCTGGGGAGTTCACAGATACGCAGTATTTT. It translates to CAITPGEFTDTQYF.

The rearrangement joins TRBV11-2 to TRBJ1-4; possibly TRBD1 for D (6 bases). This CDR3 is 16 amino acids long. V was clipped by 2 bases and J by 4 bases, with 14 bases between them. In germline, CDR1 is SGHAT, CDR2 FQNNGV. DNA for the CDR3: TGTGCCAGCAGCTTATTAGGGGGGTCAGTTAATGAAAAACTGTTTTTT. Its protein is CASSLLGGSVNEKLFF.

J is TRBJ2-7 and V is TRBV30; tentative D call: TRBD2 (5 bases). CDR1 and CDR2 (germline): GTSNPN, SVGIG (reference sequence). This CDR3 is built from 14 residues. V was cut by 7 bases and J by 6 bases, with 22 bases left in between. CDR3 in amino acids: CASREAARVGEQYF. As DNA, the CDR3 is TGTGCCTCCCGCGAGGCAGCGCGGGTAGGCGAGCAGTACTTC.

This clonotype was recorded at least ten times. The chain links TRBV28 to TRBJ2-3; D may be TRBD1 (6 bases). Trimming pared 3 bases from V and 2 bases from J, leaving 24 bases between. Per germline, CDR1 MDHEN and CDR2 SYDVKM. CDR3 length: 19 amino acids. CDR3 in amino acids: CASSFPALGGGRDTDTQYF. CDR3 in DNA: TGTGCCAGCAGTTTCCCAGCCCTTGGTGGGGGCCGTGACACAGATACGCAGTATTTT.

This clonotype has more than one count but fewer than ten. The chain carries TRBV20-1 and TRBJ1-2; no firm D call. CDR3 length: 14 residues. V lost 6 bases and J lost 8, with 22 bases in between. Germline-derived CDR1 and CDR2 are DFQATT and SNEGSKA (reference sequence). As DNA, the CDR3 is TGCAGTGCCCCCCCTAGGGCTAGGGCGGGAGGCTACACCTTC. Its translation is CSAPPRARAGGYTF.

The rearrangement links TRBV4-3 to TRBJ2-7; a possible D gene is TRBD1 (5 bases). Per the germline V gene, CDR1 is LGHNA and CDR2 is YSLEER. Trimming pared 0 bases from V and 8 bases from J, leaving 17 bases between. The CDR3 loop spans 15 amino acids. The DNA of the CDR3 is TGCGCCAGCAGCCAAGACTATGCCCGACAGACCAAGCAGTACTTC. Translation: CASSQDYARQTKQYF.

This chain links TRBV7-2 with TRBJ2-1; no clear D gene. Germline V gives CDR1 SGHTA, CDR2 FQGNSA. This CDR3 is built from 11 residues. V was clipped by 7 bases and J by 4 bases, with 5 bases between them. For the CDR3, the DNA is TGTGCCAGCATCATGTACAATGAGCAGTTCTTC. This translates into CASIMYNEQFF.

This clonotype was detected ten times or more. J is TRBJ2-5 and V is TRBV20-1, with TRBD1 identical over 7 bases. The CDR3 is 12 amino acids. Germline lookup yields CDR1 DFQATT and CDR2 SNEGSKA (reference sequence). Trimming removed 6 bases from V and 5 bases from J; junction bases left unmatched: 6. The CDR3 sequence is CSAQTGWETQYF. CDR3 nucleotide sequence: TGCAGTGCCCAGACAGGGTGGGAGACCCAGTACTTC.

This clonotype appeared a few times. The rearrangement links TRBV27 to TRBJ2-7; 12 nucleotides match TRBD2. Germline CDR1 is MNHEY and CDR2 is SMNVEV (reference sequence). Trimming at V came to 5 bases and at J to 4 bases, leaving 9 bases not matched to a gene. This CDR3 spans 16 amino acids. The CDR3, as DNA: TGTGCCAGCAGTGCCCTAGCGGGAGGGCCTTTTTACGAGCAGTACTTC. Protein: CASSALAGGPFYEQYF.

This clonotype was seen only a few times. V gene TRBV27 combines with J gene TRBJ2-1, with 12 bases aligning to TRBD1. Trimming cost V 0 bases and J 9 bases; bases outside gene matches: 6. Per germline, CDR1 MNHEY and CDR2 SMNVEV (reference sequence). The CDR3 length is 16 residues. The CDR3 protein is CASSLSGTGGAGEQFF. CDR3 sequence (DNA): TGTGCCAGCAGTTTATCGGGGACAGGGGGCGCCGGTGAGCAGTTCTTC.

The gene calls are TRBV20-1 and TRBJ2-7; D is possibly TRBD2 (5 bases). Between the trimmed V and J ends, which lost 6 bases and 5 bases, there was a span of 20 bases. CDR1 is DFQATT, CDR2 SNEGSKA, per germline (reference sequence). The length of the CDR3 is 14 residues. The chain's CDR3 is CSATPGSGVHEQYF. CDR3 nucleotide sequence: TGCAGTGCCACGCCGGGATCAGGAGTCCACGAGCAGTACTTC.

This clonotype was counted at least ten times. The V and J genes are TRBV7-2 and TRBJ1-2; no clear D. Trimming stripped 5 bases from V and 2 bases from J, with 15 bases between. Germline lookup yields CDR1 SGHTA and CDR2 FQGNSA. The CDR3 sequence is 15 residues long. The CDR3 region has the DNA TGTGCCAGCAGCGCCCGGCCCCCGGGAAACTATGGCTACACCTTC. It yields the protein CASSARPPGNYGYTF.

The chain employs TRBV28 and TRBJ2-7; D possibly matches TRBD1 or TRBD2 (5 bases each). Looked up from germline, CDR1 is MDHEN and CDR2 is SYDVKM. There are 14 residues in the CDR3. Trimming left V 4 bases short and J 1 base short, with 11 bases between. The CDR3 spells CASSYPGPSYEQYF. CDR3 in DNA: TGTGCCAGCAGTTATCCGGGACCTTCCTACGAGCAGTACTTC.

The V call is TRBV7-8, the J call TRBJ2-3, with D uncertain. Germline loops: CDR1 SGHVS, CDR2 FQNEAQ. This CDR3 is 18 amino acids long. V lost 5 bases and J 3 bases, leaving 24 bases between the germline ends. The CDR3, as DNA: TGTGCCAGCAGCCCCCATTCCGAGGTCTATCTCAGTACAGATACGCAGTATTTT. The encoded protein is CASSPHSEVYLSTDTQYF.

This clonotype was seen only a few times. This rearrangement joins TRBV7-8 to TRBJ1-4; D is perhaps TRBD1 (6 bases). This CDR3 region has 15 residues. Trimming removed 1 base at V and 5 bases at J, with 11 bases between. Germline V gene data show CDR1 as SGHVS and CDR2 as FQNEAQ. Here the CDR3 DNA reads TGTGCCAGCAGCTTAGATCAGGGGTGGAATGAAAAACTGTTTTTT. Protein: CASSLDQGWNEKLFF.

This chain links TRBV15 with TRBJ1-1, with D maybe TRBD1 (6 bases). The CDR3 runs to 14 residues. Between the trimmed V and J ends, which lost 5 bases and 3 bases, there was a span of 13 bases. Germline V gene data show CDR1 as LNHNV and CDR2 as YYDKDF (reference sequence). Written as DNA, the CDR3 is TGTGCCACCAGCTCTTGGCAGGGGCACACTGAAGCTTTCTTT. Protein: CATSSWQGHTEAFF. Complete variable domain (other parts from reference TRBV15 and TRBJ1-1): DAMVIQNPRYQVTQFGKPVTLSCSQTLNHNVMYWYQQKSSQAPKLLFHYYDKDFNNEADTPDNFQSRRPNTSFCFLDIRSPGLGDTAMYLCATSSWQGHTEAFFGQGTRLTVV.

The chain carries TRBV6-5 and TRBJ2-5; 9 bases match TRBD1. The CDR3 has 16 residues. The J segment lost 5 bases and the V segment lost 0 bases, leaving 7 bases of the junction unmatched. Germline values: CDR1 MNHEY, CDR2 SVGAGI. DNA for the CDR3: TGTGCCAGCAGTTACTCCGGGACAGGGAGCTACGAGACCCAGTACTTC. Protein sequence: CASSYSGTGSYETQYF.

A word on this clonotype: One base away lies a much larger clone, so this may be a sequencing read error. In DNA form, the CDR3 reads TGTGCCAGCAGCTTAGGGACCGGAACTTCCTACAATGGGCAGTTCTTC. Encoded protein: CASSLGTGTSYNGQFF. The chain carries TRBV7-2 and TRBJ2-1; the D is unclear. Germline V lookup: CDR1 SGHTA, CDR2 FQGNSA. This CDR3 is built from 16 residues.

The genes are TRBV29-1 and TRBJ2-5; 8 bases are a match to TRBD2. The CDR3 loop spans 12 amino acids. With V trimmed by 3 bases and J by 5 bases, 2 bases remained unmatched. CDR1 and CDR2 (germline): SQVTM, ANQGSEA. In DNA form, the CDR3 reads TGCAGCGTTGAGTCTAGCGGGGAGACCCAGTACTTC. It encodes CSVESSGETQYF.

The chain recombines TRBV12-3 or TRBV12-4 with TRBJ2-7, with D perhaps matching TRBD2 (6 bases). V was cut by 3 bases and J by 3 bases, with 15 bases left in between. The CDR3 is made up of 15 amino acids. CDR3 residues: CASSFTPGLNYEQYF. CDR3 bases: TGTGCCAGCAGTTTTACACCGGGACTGAACTACGAGCAGTACTTC.

This clonotype has just a few counts. The V call is TRBV20-1, the J call TRBJ1-2; 7 bases align to TRBD1. The germline V gene has CDR1 DFQATT and CDR2 SNEGSKA (reference sequence). After removal of 0 bases from V and 1 base from J, the junction contained 5 bases not matched to a gene. This CDR3 is 15 amino acids long. In DNA, the CDR3 is TGCAGTGCTAGAGATCCGGCAGGGGGTAACTATGGCTACACCTTC. This gives the protein CSARDPAGGNYGYTF.